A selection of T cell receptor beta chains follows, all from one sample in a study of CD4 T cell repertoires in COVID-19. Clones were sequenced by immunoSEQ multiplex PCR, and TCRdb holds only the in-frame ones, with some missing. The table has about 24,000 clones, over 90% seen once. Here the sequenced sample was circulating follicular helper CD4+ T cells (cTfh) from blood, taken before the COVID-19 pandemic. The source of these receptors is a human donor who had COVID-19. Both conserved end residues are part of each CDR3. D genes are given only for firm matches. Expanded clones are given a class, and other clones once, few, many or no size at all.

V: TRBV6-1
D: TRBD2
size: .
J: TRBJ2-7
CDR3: CASSDYSGGAKAYEQYF
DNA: TGTGCCAGCAGTGATTATAGCGGGGGGGCCAAGGCCTACGAGCAGTACTTC

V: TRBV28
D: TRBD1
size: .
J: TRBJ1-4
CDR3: CASSNPRGPSNEKLFF
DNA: TGTGCCAGCAGTAACCCCAGGGGGCCGTCTAATGAAAAATTGTTTTTT

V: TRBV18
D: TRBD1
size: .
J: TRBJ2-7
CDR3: CASSLTGEAGEQYF
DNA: TGTGCCAGCTCACTTACAGGGGAAGCTGGTGAGCAGTACTTC

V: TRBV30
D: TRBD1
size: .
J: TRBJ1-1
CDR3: CAWSPKRGRVTEAFF
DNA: TGTGCCTGGAGTCCGAAAAGGGGGCGAGTAACTGAAGCTTTCTTT

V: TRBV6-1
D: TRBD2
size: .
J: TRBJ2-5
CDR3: CASSTRTSGSETQYF
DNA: TGTGCCAGCAGTACCAGGACTAGCGGGAGTGAGACCCAGTACTTC

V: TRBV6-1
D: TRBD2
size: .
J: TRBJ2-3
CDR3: CASTTTASGTDTQYF
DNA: TGTGCCAGCACCACTACGGCTAGCGGAACAGATACGCAGTATTTT

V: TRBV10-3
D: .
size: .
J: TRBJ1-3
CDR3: CAISDPGQFTGNTIYF
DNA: TGTGCCATCAGTGACCCAGGACAGTTTACTGGAAACACCATATATTTT

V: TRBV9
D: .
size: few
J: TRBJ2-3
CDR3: CASGLGAYSTDTQYF
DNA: TGTGCCAGCGGCTTGGGGGCATATAGCACAGATACGCAGTATTTT

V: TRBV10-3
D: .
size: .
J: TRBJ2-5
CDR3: CAISESVQGGTQYF
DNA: TGTGCCATCAGTGAGTCGGTCCAGGGTGGGACCCAGTACTTC

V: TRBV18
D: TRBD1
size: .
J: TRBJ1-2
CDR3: CASSPDRQGGLGGYTF
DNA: TGTGCCAGCTCACCAGATCGACAAGGGGGCTTAGGTGGCTACACCTTC

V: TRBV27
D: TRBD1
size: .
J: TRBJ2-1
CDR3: CASRRTGGNEQFF
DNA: TGTGCCAGCAGACGGACAGGGGGCAATGAGCAGTTCTTC

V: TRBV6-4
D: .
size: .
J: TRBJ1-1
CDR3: CASSRTAGIEAFF
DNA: TGTGCCAGCAGTCGGACAGCGGGGATAGAAGCTTTCTTT

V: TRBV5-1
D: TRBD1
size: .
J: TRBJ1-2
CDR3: CASSEGQGPWGYTF
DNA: TGCGCCAGCAGCGAAGGACAGGGTCCCTGGGGCTACACCTTC

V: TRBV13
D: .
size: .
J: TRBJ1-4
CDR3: CASSLGRGHRELFF
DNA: TGTGCCAGCAGCTTAGGCCGAGGCCATCGCGAACTGTTTTTT

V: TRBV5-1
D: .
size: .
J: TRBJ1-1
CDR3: CASSPQGSTEAFF
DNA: TGCGCCAGCAGCCCCCAAGGGAGCACTGAAGCTTTCTTT

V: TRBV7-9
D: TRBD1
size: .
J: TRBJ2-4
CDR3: CASSALTGGRDIQYF
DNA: TGTGCCAGCAGCGCCCTGACAGGGGGCAGGGACATTCAGTACTTC

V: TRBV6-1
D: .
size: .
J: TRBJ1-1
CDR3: CASRTAGLTEAFF
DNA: TGTGCCAGCAGGACCGCAGGGCTCACTGAAGCTTTCTTT

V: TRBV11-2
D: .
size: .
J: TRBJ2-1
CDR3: CASSFRGIGSYNEQFF
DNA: TGTGCCAGCAGCTTTCGGGGGATTGGTTCCTACAATGAGCAGTTCTTC

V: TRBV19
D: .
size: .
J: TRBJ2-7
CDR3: CASSPQTAAYEQYF
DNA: TGTGCCAGTAGTCCGCAGACAGCCGCCTACGAGCAGTACTTC

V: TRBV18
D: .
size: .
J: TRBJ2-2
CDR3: CASSPLPLLNTGELFF
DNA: TGTGCCAGCTCACCACTCCCTCTCCTTAACACCGGGGAGCTGTTTTTT

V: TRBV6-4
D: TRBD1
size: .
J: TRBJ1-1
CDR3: CASRQEQGANTEAFF
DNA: TGTGCCAGCAGACAAGAACAGGGGGCCAACACTGAAGCTTTCTTT

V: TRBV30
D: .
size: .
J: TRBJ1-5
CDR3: CAWSVPRQGPSNQPQHF
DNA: TGTGCCTGGAGTGTACCCCGCCAGGGTCCTAGCAATCAGCCCCAGCATTTT

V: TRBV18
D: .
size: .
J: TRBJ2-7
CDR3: CASSPPGLAASYEQYF
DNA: TGTGCCAGCTCACCACCGGGTCTAGCCGCTTCCTACGAGCAGTACTTC

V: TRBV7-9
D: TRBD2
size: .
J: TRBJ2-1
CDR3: CASSLGLAGINEQFF
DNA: TGTGCCAGCAGCTTAGGGCTAGCGGGAATCAATGAGCAGTTCTTC

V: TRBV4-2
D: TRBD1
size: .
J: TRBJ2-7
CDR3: CASSPTRDRVSEQYF
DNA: TGTGCCAGCAGCCCAACCCGGGACAGGGTTAGCGAGCAGTACTTC

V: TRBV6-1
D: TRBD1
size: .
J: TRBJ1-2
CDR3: CASGLQGTYGYTF
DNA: TGTGCCAGCGGACTACAGGGGACCTATGGCTACACCTTC

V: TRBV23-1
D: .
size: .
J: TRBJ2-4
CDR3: CASRAALAKNIQYF
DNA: TGCGCCAGCAGGGCCGCCTTAGCCAAAAACATTCAGTACTTC

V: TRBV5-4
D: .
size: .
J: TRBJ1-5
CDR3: CASSEGASNQPQHF
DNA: TGTGCCAGCAGCGAGGGCGCGAGCAATCAGCCCCAGCATTTT

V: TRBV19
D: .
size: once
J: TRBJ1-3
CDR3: CASNPSGGNTIYF
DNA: TGTGCCAGTAATCCTTCAGGTGGAAACACCATATATTTT

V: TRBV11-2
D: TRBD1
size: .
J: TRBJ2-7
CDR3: CASSLGRQGLYEQYF
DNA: TGTGCCAGCAGCTTAGGTCGACAGGGTCTCTACGAGCAGTACTTC

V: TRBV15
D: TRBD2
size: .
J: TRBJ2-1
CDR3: CATSRGGLLRTSGSSYNEQFF
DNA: TGTGCCACCAGCCGTGGCGGACTGCTACGGACTAGCGGGTCCTCCTACAATGAGCAGTTCTTC

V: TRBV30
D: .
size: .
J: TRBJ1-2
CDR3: CAWSNTNYGYTF
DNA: TGTGCCTGGAGTAATACTAACTATGGCTACACCTTC

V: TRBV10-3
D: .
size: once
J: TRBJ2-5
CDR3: CAISNLQENQETQYF
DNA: TGTGCCATCAGTAACCTACAGGAGAACCAAGAGACCCAGTACTTC

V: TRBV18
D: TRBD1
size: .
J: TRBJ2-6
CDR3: CASSPGTGGAGANVLTF
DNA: TGTGCCAGCTCACCCGGGACAGGGGGCGCTGGGGCCAACGTCCTGACTTTC

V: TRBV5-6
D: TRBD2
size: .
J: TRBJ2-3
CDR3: CASSPPQGRGATSDTQYF
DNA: TGTGCCAGCAGCCCTCCCCAAGGGCGGGGGGCCACGAGCGATACGCAGTATTTT

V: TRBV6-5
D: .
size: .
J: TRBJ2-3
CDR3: CASSYTGLSTDTQYF
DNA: TGTGCCAGCAGTTACACAGGGCTTAGCACAGATACGCAGTATTTT

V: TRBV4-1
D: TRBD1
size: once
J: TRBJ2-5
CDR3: CASSEKGEGAQETQYF
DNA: TGCGCCAGCAGCGAAAAAGGAGAGGGGGCCCAAGAGACCCAGTACTTC

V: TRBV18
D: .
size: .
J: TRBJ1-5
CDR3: CASSPYSGDNQPQHF
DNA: TGTGCCAGCTCACCTTATTCCGGGGACAATCAGCCCCAGCATTTT

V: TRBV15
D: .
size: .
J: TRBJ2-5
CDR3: CATSRDRGETQYF
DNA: TGTGCCACCAGCAGAGATCGAGGGGAGACCCAGTACTTC

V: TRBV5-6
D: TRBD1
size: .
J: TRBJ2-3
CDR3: CASSWDRDTDTQYF
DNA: TGTGCCAGCAGCTGGGACAGGGACACAGATACGCAGTATTTT

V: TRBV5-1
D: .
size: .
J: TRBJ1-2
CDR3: CASSVLGAGSYGYTF
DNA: TGCGCCAGCAGCGTACTGGGGGCAGGGAGCTATGGCTACACCTTC

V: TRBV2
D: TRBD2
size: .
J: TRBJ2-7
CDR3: CASSEQREYEQYF
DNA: TGTGCCAGCAGTGAACAGCGGGAGTACGAGCAGTACTTC

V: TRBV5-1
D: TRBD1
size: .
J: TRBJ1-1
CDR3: CASSTGGRTEAFF
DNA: TGCGCCAGCAGTACAGGGGGCCGTACTGAAGCTTTCTTT

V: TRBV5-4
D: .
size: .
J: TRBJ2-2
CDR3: CASSPQGGANTGELFF
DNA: TGTGCCAGCAGCCCCCAAGGGGGAGCAAACACCGGGGAGCTGTTTTTT

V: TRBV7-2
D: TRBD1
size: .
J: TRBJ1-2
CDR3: CASSLLQGVANYGYTF
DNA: TGTGCCAGCAGCTTGCTTCAGGGGGTAGCTAACTATGGCTACACCTTC

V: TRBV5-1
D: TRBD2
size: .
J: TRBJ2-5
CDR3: CASSPLASRSGGVETQYF
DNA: TGCGCCAGCAGCCCGCTGGCTTCAAGGAGCGGGGGGGTGGAGACCCAGTACTTC

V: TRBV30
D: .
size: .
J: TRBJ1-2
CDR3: CAWSVRGDYGYTF
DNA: TGTGCCTGGAGTGTGCGGGGTGACTATGGCTACACCTTC

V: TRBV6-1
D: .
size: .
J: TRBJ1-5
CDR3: CASRGQRAGLQPQHF
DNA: TGTGCCAGCAGGGGGCAGCGAGCAGGTCTTCAGCCCCAGCATTTT